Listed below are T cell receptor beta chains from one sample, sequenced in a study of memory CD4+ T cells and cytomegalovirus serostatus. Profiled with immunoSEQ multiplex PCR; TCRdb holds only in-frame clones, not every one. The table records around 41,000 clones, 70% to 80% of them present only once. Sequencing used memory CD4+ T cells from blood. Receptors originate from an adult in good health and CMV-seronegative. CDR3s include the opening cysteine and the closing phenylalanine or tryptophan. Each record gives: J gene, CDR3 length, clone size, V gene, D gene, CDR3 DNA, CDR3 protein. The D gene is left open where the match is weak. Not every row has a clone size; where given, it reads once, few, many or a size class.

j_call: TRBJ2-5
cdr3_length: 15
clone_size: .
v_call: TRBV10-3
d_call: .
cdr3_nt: TGTGCCATCAGTGAAGATACAGGGGGGGGAGAGACCCAGTACTTC
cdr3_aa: CAISEDTGGGETQYF

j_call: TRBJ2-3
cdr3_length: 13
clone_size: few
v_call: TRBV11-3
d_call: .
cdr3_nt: TGTGCCAGCAGCTTAGAAGGAACAGATACGCAGTATTTT
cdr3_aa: CASSLEGTDTQYF

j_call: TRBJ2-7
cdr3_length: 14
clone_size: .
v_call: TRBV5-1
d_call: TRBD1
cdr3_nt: TGCGCCAGCAGCGAGCAGGGGGCGCGGGACGAGCAGTACTTC
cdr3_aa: CASSEQGARDEQYF

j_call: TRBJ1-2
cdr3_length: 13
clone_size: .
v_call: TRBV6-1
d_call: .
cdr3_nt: TGTGCCAGCAGTGAGCGATTTAACTATGGCTACACCTTC
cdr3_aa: CASSERFNYGYTF

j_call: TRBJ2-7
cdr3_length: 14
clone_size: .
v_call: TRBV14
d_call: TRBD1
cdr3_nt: TGTGCCAGCAGCGGTGTGACAGGGTCATACGAGCAGTACTTC
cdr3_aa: CASSGVTGSYEQYF

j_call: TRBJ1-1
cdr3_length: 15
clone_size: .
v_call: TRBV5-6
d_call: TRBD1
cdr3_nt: TGTGCCAGCAGCTTTGGGACAGGCAGGAACACTGAAGCTTTCTTT
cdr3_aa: CASSFGTGRNTEAFF

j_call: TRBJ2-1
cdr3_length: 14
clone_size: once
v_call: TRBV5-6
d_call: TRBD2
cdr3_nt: TGTGCCAGCAGCTTAACTAGCGGGAATGGTGAGCAGTTCTTC
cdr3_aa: CASSLTSGNGEQFF

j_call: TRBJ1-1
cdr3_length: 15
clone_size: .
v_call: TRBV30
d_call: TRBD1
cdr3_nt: TGTGCCTGGAGCCTCCCTGACAGGGGAAGAGCTGAAGCTTTCTTT
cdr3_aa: CAWSLPDRGRAEAFF

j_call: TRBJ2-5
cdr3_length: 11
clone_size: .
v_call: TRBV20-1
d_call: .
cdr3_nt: TGCAGTGCTAGTCCGGTGGCGACCCAGTACTTC
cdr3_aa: CSASPVATQYF

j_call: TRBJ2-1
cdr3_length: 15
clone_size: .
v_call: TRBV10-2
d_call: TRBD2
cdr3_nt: TGCGCCAGCTCTCCCAGTAGCGGGAACTACAATGAGCAGTTCTTC
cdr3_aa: CASSPSSGNYNEQFF

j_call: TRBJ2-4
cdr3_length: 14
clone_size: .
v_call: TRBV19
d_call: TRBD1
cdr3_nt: TGTGCCAGTTGTGAACAGGGGGGCAAAAACATTCAGTACTTC
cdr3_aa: CASCEQGGKNIQYF